The T cell receptor (beta chain) under discussion was sequenced for a study of blood T cells in healthy people across ages. It was with a sample-barcoded 5' primer and a J-beta primer mix that a second PCR of roughly 7 to 11 cycles was run. The study obtained at least 2.5 million CDR3-containing paired-end reads from every sample. TCRdb re-analysed the 5' RACE reads in MiXCR, keeping a single row per CDR3 protein. Among about a million distinct CDR3 sequences, roughly 50% were seen once, and the ten largest hold around 15%. Points from the study as a whole: When set beside aged donors, long-lived donors presented more naive CD4+ cells and higher diversity.

As to this clonotype: As yet, its antigen is unknown.

The CDR3 runs to 14 residues. Germline V gene data show CDR1 as MNHNY and CDR2 as SVGAGI (reference sequence). The germline V and J ends were trimmed by 2 bases and 6 bases, with 8 bases remaining between them. This TCR came from a man aged 25 to 40 in good health. Input material: blood. The J gene is TRBJ1-6, the V gene TRBV6-6; D uncertain. For the CDR3, the DNA is TGTGCCAGCAGTTACATGCCCGGTAATTCACCCCTCCACTTT. This gives the protein CASSYMPGNSPLHF.